This T cell receptor beta chain was retrieved from a study of T cells expressing NK-cell markers. Regarding the study as a whole: Among four donors, these clonotypes also ranked first in the CD3+CD56-NKG2C+ fraction. The share of CD8+ T cells held by dominant NKG2C+ clonotypes was about 1.0-7.5% in several donors. Expanded NKG2C+ T cell clones were not confirmed as HCMV-specific.

TCRdb re-called the 5' RACE reads; one entry per CDR3 protein, DNA not given. The listing records 300,000 to 450,000 distinct CDR3 sequences. As for this clonotype: Antigen specificity is unknown.

Sequenced: blood T cells: a sorted CD56 or NKG2C T cell subset, CD4+ or CD8+ T cells, or bulk PBMC T cells (not recorded which). This sequence originates from a man aged 18-75 years in good health.

The CDR3 here is CASSSIGLAGGSYNEQFF. The chain is built from TRBV7-8 and TRBJ2-1; TCRdb picks TRBD2, but there is no DNA to check that call. CDR3 length: 18 amino acids. The germline CDR1 and CDR2 sequences are SGHVS and FQNEAQ.